This T cell receptor (beta chain) comes out of a study of T cell responses to AZD1222 COVID-19 vaccine. Study observations and caveats: The repertoires were collected only after the peak T cell response. Donors, mostly white British, included more females; clonal diversity was possibly underestimated.

Profiled with immunoSEQ multiplex PCR; TCRdb holds only in-frame clones, not every one. In the table there are 85,000 or so clones, roughly 84% of which are singletons. Remarks on this clone: The target antigen is unknown.

CDR1 is MNHEY, CDR2 SMNVEV, per germline (reference sequence). V dropped 6 bases and J dropped 2; count of bases not matched to a gene: 6. This CDR3 has 15 residues. This TCR was sampled from an adult who received the AZD1222 COVID-19 vaccine. The sequencing used peripheral blood, collected 28 days after the second AZD1222 dose. This rearrangement joins TRBV27 to TRBJ2-2, with 7 positions matching TRBD1. DNA of the CDR3: TGTGCCAGCAGACCGGGACAGACCAACACCGGGGAGCTGTTTTTT. It codes for CASRPGQTNTGELFF.